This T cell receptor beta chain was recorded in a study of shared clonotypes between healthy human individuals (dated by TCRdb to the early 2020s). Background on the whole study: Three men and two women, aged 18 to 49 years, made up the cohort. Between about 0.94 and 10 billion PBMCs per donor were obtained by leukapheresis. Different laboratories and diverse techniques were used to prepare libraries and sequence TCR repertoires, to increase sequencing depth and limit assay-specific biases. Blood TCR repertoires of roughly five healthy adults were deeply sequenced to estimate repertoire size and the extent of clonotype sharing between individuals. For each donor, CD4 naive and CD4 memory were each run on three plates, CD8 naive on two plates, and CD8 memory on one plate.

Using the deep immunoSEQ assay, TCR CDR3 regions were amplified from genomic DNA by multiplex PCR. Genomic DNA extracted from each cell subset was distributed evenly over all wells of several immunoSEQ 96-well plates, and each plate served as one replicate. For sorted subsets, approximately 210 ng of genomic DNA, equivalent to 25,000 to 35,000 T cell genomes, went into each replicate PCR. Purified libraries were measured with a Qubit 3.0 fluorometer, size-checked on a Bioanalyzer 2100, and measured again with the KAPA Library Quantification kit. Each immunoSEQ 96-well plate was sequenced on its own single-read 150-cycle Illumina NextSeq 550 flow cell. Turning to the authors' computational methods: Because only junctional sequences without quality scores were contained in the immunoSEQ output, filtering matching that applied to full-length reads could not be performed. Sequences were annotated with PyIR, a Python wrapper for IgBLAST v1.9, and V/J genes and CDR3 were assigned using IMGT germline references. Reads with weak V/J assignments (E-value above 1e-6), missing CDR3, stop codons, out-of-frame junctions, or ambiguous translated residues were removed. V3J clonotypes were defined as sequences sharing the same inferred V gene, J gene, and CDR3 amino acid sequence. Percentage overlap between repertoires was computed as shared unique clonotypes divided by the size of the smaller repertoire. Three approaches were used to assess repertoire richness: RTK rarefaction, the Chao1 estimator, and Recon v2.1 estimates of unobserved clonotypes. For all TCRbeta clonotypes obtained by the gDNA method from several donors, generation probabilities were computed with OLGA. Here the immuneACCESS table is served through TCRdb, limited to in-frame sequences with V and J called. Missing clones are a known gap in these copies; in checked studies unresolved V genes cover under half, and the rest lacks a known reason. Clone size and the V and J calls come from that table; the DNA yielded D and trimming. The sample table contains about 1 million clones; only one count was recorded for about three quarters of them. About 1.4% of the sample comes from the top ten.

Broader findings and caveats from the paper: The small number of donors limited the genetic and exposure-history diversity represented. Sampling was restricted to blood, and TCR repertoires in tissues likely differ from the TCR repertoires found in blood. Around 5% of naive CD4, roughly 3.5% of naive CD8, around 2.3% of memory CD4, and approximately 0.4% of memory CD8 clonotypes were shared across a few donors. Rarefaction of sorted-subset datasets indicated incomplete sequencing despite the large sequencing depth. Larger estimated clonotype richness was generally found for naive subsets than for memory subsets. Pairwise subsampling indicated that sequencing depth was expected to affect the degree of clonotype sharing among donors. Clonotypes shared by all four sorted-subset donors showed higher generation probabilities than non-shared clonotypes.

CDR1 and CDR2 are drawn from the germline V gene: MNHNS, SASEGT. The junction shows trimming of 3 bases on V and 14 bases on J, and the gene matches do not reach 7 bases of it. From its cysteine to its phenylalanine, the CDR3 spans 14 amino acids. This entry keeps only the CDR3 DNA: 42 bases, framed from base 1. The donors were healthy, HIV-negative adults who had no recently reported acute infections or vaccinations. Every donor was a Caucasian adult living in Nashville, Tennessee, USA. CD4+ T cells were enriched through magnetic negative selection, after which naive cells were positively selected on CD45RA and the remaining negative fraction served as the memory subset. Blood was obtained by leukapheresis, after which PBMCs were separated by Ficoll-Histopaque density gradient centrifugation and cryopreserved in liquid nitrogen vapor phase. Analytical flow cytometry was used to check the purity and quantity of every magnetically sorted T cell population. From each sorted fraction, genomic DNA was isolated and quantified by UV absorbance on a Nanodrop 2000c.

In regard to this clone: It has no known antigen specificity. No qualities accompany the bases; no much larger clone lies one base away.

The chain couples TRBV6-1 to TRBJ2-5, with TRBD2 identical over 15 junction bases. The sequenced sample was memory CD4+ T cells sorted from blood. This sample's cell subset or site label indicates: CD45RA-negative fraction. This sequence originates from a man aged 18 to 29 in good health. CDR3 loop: CASSDGLAGGPPYF. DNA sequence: TGTGCCAGCAGTGATGGACTAGCGGGGGGGCCCCCTTACTTC.